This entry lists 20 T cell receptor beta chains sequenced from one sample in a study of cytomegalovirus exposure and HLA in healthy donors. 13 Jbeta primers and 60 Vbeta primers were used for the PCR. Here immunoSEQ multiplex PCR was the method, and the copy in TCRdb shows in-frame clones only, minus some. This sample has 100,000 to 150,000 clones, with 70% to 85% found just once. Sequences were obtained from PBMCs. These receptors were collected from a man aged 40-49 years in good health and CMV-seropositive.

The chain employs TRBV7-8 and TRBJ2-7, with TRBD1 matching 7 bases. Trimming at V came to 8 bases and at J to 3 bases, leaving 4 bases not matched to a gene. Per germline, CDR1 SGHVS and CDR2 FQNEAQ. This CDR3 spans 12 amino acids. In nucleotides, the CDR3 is TGTGCCAGCCGACAGGGAAGCTACGAGCAGTACTTC. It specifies CASRQGSYEQYF.

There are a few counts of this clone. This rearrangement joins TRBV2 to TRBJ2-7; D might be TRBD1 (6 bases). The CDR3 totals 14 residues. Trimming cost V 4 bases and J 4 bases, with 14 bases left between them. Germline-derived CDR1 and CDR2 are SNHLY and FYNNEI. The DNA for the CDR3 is TGTGCCAGCAGTGCAAGAGGGGGTCTGTACGAGCAGTACTTC. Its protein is CASSARGGLYEQYF.

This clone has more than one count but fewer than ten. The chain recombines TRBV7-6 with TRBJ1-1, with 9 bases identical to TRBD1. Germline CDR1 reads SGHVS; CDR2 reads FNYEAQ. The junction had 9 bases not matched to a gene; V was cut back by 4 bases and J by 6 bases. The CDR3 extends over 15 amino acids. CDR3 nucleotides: TGTGCCAGCAGCTCCCGGGGGGACAGGGCGGCTGAAGCTTTCTTT. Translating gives CASSSRGDRAAEAFF.

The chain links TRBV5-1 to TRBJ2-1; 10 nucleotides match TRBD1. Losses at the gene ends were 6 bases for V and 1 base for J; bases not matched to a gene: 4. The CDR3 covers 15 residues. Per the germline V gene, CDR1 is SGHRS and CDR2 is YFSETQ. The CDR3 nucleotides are TGCGCCAGCACCAAGGGACAGGGGTCCTACAATGAGCAGTTCTTC. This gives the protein CASTKGQGSYNEQFF.

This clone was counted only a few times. Written as DNA, the CDR3 is TGTGCCAGCAGCCAAGATCGCTACGAGCAGTACTTC. This encodes CASSQDRYEQYF. The V and J genes are TRBV4-2 and TRBJ2-7; no clear D gene. Germline V gene lookup returns CDR1 LGHNA and CDR2 YNFKEQ. Deletions cut 0 bases from V and 3 bases from J, with 3 bases between. This CDR3 is 12 amino acids long.

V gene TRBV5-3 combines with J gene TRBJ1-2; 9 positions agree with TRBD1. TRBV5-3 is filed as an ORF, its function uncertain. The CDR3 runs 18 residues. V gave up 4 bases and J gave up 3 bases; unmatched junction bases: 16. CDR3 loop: CARSLRTGEKHFYYGYTF. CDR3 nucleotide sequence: TGTGCCAGAAGCCTACGGACAGGGGAGAAGCATTTTTACTATGGCTACACCTTC.

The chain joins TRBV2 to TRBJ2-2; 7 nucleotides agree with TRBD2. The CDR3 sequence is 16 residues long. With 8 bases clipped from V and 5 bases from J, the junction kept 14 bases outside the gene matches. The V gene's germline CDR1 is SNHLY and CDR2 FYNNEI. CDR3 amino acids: CASSMGGGRFTGELFF. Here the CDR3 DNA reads TGTGCCAGCTCGATGGGCGGGGGAAGATTTACCGGGGAGCTGTTTTTT.

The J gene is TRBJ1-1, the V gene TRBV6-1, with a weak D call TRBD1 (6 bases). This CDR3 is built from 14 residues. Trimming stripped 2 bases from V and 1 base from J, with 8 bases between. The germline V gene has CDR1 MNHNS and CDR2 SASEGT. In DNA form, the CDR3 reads TGTGCCAGCAGTGAACGGGGGGCGAACACTGAAGCTTTCTTT. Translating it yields CASSERGANTEAFF.

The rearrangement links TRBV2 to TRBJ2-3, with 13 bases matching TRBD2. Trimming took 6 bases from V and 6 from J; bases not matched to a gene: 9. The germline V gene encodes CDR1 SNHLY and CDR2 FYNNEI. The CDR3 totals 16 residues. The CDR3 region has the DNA TGTGCCAGCAGGAAGACTAGCGGGGGGCCCGTCGATACGCAGTATTTT. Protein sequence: CASRKTSGGPVDTQYF.

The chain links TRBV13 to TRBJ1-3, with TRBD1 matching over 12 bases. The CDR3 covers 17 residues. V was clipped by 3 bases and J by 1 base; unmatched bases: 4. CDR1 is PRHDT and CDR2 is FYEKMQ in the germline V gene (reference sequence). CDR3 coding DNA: TGTGCCAGCAGCTTCCGGGACAGGGGGCTATCTGGAAACACCATATATTTT. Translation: CASSFRDRGLSGNTIYF. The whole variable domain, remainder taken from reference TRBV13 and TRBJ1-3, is AAGVIQSPRHLIKEKRETATLKCYPIPRHDTVYWYQQGPGQDPQFLISFYEKMQSDKGSIPDRFSAQQFSDYHSELNMSSLELGDSALYFCASSFRDRGLSGNTIYFGEGSWLTVV.

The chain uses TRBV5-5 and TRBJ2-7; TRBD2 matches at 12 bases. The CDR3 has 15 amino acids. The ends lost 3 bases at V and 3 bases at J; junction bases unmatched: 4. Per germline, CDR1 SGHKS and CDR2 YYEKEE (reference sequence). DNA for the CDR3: TGTGCCAGCAGCTCGGGACTAGCGGGTATCTACGAGCAGTACTTC. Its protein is CASSSGLAGIYEQYF.

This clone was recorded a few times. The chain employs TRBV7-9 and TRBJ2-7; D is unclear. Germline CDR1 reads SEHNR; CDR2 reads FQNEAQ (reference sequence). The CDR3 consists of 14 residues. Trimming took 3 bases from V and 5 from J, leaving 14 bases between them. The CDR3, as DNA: TGTGCCAGCAGCTTTACTCCCTCCCCCCACGAGCAGTACTTC. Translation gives CASSFTPSPHEQYF.

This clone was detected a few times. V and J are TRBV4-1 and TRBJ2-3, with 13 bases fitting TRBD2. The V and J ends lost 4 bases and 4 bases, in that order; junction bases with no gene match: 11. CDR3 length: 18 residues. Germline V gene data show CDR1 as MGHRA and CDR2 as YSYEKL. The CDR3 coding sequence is TGCGCCAGCAGCCTACGCGGGACTAGCGGGATAGGAGCAGATACGCAGTATTTT. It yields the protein CASSLRGTSGIGADTQYF.

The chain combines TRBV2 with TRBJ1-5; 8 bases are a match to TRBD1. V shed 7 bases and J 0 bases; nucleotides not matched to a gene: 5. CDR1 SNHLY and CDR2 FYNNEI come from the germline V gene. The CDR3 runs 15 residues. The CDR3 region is CASKIGQGSNQPQHF. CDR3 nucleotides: TGTGCCAGCAAAATAGGACAGGGTAGCAATCAGCCCCAGCATTTT.

Here the CDR3 DNA reads TGCGCCAGCAGTAGGGCAGGGGCGGTGACTGAAGCTTTCTTT. Protein product: CASSRAGAVTEAFF. The chain employs TRBV10-2 and TRBJ1-1; D is perhaps TRBD1 (6 bases). Looked up from germline, CDR1 is WSHSY and CDR2 is SAAADI. Between the trimmed V and J ends, which lost 5 bases and 5 bases, there was a span of 15 bases. CDR3 size: 14 residues.

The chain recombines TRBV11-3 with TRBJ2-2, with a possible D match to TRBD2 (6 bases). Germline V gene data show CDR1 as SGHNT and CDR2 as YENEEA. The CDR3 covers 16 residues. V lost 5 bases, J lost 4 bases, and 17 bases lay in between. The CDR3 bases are TGTGCCAGCAGCCCAGGGTTGCGGGGTGGCACCGGGGAGCTGTTTTTT. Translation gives CASSPGLRGGTGELFF.

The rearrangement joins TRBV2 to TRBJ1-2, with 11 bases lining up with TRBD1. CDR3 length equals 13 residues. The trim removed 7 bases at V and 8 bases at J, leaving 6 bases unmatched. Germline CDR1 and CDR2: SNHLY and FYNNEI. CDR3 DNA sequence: TGTGCCAGCACCGGACAGGGGGCTCCCGGCTACACCTTC. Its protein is CASTGQGAPGYTF.

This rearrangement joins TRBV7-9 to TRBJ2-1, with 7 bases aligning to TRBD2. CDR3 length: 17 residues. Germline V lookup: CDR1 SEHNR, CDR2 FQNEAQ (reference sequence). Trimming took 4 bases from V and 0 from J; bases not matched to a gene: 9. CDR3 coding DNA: TGTGCCAGCAGCTGGGTTAGGCGGGAGAGCTCCTACAATGAGCAGTTCTTC. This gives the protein CASSWVRRESSYNEQFF. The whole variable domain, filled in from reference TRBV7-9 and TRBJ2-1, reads DTGVSQNPRHKITKRGQNVTFRCDPISEHNRLYWYRQTLGQGPEFLTYFQNEAQLEKSRLLSDRFSAERPKGSFSTLEIQRTEQGDSAMYLCASSWVRRESSYNEQFFGPGTRLTVL.

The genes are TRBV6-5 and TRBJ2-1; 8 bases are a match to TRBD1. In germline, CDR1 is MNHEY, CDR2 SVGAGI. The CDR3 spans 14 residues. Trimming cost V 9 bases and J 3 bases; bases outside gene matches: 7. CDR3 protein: CASAGTGNYNEQFF. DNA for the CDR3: TGTGCCAGTGCCGGGACAGGCAACTACAATGAGCAGTTCTTC.

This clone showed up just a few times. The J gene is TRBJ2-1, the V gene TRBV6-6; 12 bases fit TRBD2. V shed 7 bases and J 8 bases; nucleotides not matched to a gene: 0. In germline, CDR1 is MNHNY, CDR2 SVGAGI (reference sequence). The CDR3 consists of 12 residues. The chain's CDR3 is CASTSGRDEQFF. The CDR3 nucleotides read TGTGCCAGCACTAGCGGGAGGGATGAGCAGTTCTTC.